This T cell receptor (beta chain) was sequenced for a study of T cell repertoires in cytomegalovirus infection. Study overall: Well-studied HLA-B-restricted epitopes and recently identified HLA-C-restricted epitopes of CMV were both used in the study. A matching HLA type, together with CMV infection, was signaled by public TCR beta signatures.

General study findings and limits: In two of eight donors, the top clonotype was HLA-C-restricted CMV-specific. CMV carriers with the relevant HLA were identified by cumulative public TCR beta family frequency.

The CDR3 consists of 15 residues. Between the trimmed V and J ends, which lost 6 bases and 5 bases, there was a span of 19 bases. TCRdb used MiXCR to reprocess the reads, holding one entry per CDR3 protein. The data hold under 500,000 distinct CDR3 sequences, with about two fifths observed a single time. Only a few counts were recorded for this clonotype. Its target is unknown. The receptor's source is a human donor in good health (CMV status not recorded). Some clones in this sample may be carry-over from other donors' samples. This specimen consisted of cultured PBMCs, obtained from culture after CMV antigen stimulation. V and J are TRBV12-3 or TRBV12-4 and TRBJ1-2; the D gene is possibly TRBD1 (5 bases). Here the CDR3 reads CASRGQPALEYGYTF. CDR3 bases: TGTGCCAGCAGAGGACAACCGGCGCTTGAATATGGCTACACCTTC.